These 13 T cell receptor beta chains were all obtained from the same sample, sequenced in a study of OX40 agonist ivuxolimab in advanced cancers. TCRdb's table, derived via immunoSEQ multiplex PCR, lists solely in-frame clones and lacks some. The table has some 86,000 clones, around 90% seen once. This specimen was CD4+ or CD8+ T cells sorted from blood, taken in a trial of the OX40 agonist ivuxolimab. These receptors came from an adult with an advanced solid tumor such as melanoma, head and neck, liver or kidney cancer.

The chain recombines TRBV19 with TRBJ1-5, with D perhaps matching TRBD1 (6 bases). Deletions cut 7 bases from V and 2 bases from J, with 18 bases between. In germline, CDR1 is LNHDA, CDR2 SQIVND (reference sequence). CDR3 length: 16 amino acids. Here the CDR3 reads CASNSQGTLGNQPQHF. CDR3 coding DNA: TGTGCCAGTAACTCTCAGGGGACTCTTGGCAATCAGCCCCAGCATTTT.

The chain combines TRBV7-3 with TRBJ2-7; D ambiguous. The CDR3 spans 14 residues. Germline assignment: CDR1 SGHTA and CDR2 FQGTGA. Trimming stripped 0 bases from V and 1 base from J, with 7 bases between. In nucleotides, the CDR3 is TGTGCCAGCAGCTTAACGGGTGGTTCCTACGAGCAGTACTTC. Translating gives CASSLTGGSYEQYF. The variable domain in full, completed from reference TRBV7-3 and TRBJ2-7, reads GAGVSQTPSNKVTEKGKYVELRCDPISGHTALYWYRQSLGQGPEFLIYFQGTGAADDSGLPNDRFFAVRPEGSVSTLKIQRTERGDSAVYLCASSLTGGSYEQYFGPGTRLTVT.

V is TRBV9 and J is TRBJ2-1, with D possibly TRBD2 on 6 matching bases. The V and J ends lost 0 bases and 5 bases respectively, with 6 bases between them. CDR1 and CDR2 from the germline V gene are SGDLS and YYNGEE. The CDR3 totals 13 residues. Here the CDR3 reads CASSVGLDNEQFF. The CDR3 DNA sequence: TGTGCCAGCAGCGTAGGACTAGACAATGAGCAGTTCTTC. Using reference TRBV9 and TRBJ2-1 for the parts outside the CDR3, the full variable domain is DSGVTQTPKHLITATGQRVTLRCSPRSGDLSVYWYQQSLDQGLQFLIQYYNGEERAKGNILERFSAQQFPDLHSELNLSSLELGDSALYFCASSVGLDNEQFFGPGTRLTVL.

The rearrangement uses TRBV27 and TRBJ2-7; a weak D match, TRBD2 (6 bases). The CDR3 loop spans 14 amino acids. CDR1 MNHEY and CDR2 SMNVEV come from the germline V gene (reference sequence). V lost 5 bases, J lost 7 bases, and 18 bases lay in between. In DNA, the CDR3 is TGTGCCAGCAGTGTGGTTCCCGGGAGCGGGGAGCAGTACTTC. This gives the protein CASSVVPGSGEQYF.

The chain joins TRBV7-9 to TRBJ2-2; tentatively, D is TRBD2 (5 bases). Deletions cut 7 bases from V and 6 bases from J, with 12 bases between. There are 13 residues in the CDR3. Per the germline V gene, CDR1 is SEHNR and CDR2 is FQNEAQ (reference sequence). CDR3 nucleotides: TGTGCCAGCATTGGGGAGACCGCCGGGGAGCTGTTTTTT. Its translation is CASIGETAGELFF.

The chain recombines TRBV15 with TRBJ2-5; a weak D match, TRBD2 (5 bases). V lost 0 bases and J lost 2, with 13 bases in between. Looked up from germline, CDR1 is LNHNV and CDR2 is YYDKDF (reference sequence). The CDR3 loop spans 16 amino acids. The CDR3 sequence: CATSRDISSGQETQYF. The CDR3, as DNA: TGTGCCACCAGCAGAGATATTTCCAGCGGTCAAGAGACCCAGTACTTC.

The rearrangement uses TRBV9 and TRBJ2-7; the match to TRBD2 covers 8 bases. CDR1 is SGDLS, CDR2 YYNGEE, per germline. The CDR3 runs 15 residues. V gave up 7 bases and J gave up 0 bases; unmatched junction bases: 9. In DNA form, the CDR3 reads TGTGCCAGCCGCCCCGTAGCGGGAAGCTCCTACGAGCAGTACTTC. It is translated as CASRPVAGSSYEQYF.

This chain links TRBV19 with TRBJ1-1; a weak D match, TRBD1 (5 bases). V lost 4 bases and J lost 10, with 13 bases in between. Germline loops: CDR1 LNHDA, CDR2 SQIVND (reference sequence). The CDR3 runs to 12 residues. The chain's CDR3 is CASSTRGRAAFF. The CDR3 bases are TGTGCCAGTAGTACCCGGGGCAGGGCAGCTTTCTTT.

The genes are TRBV5-1 and TRBJ2-7; D gene unclear. Trimming pared 3 bases from V and 5 bases from J, leaving 12 bases between. CDR1 and CDR2 (germline): SGHRS, YFSETQ. The CDR3 is 13 residues long. DNA for the CDR3: TGCGCCAGCAGCTCAACCCCTAGAGACGAGCAGTACTTC. This sequence encodes CASSSTPRDEQYF. The entire variable domain, with the rest obtained from reference TRBV5-1 and TRBJ2-7, is as follows: KAGVTQTPRYLIKTRGQQVTLSCSPISGHRSVSWYQQTPGQGLQFLFEYFSETQRNKGNFPGRFSGRQFSNSRSEMNVSTLELGDSALYLCASSSTPRDEQYFGPGTRLTVT.

V is TRBV10-2 and J is TRBJ2-7; 9 bases fit TRBD2. There are 17 residues in the CDR3. Germline CDR1 is WSHSY and CDR2 is SAAADI. The V gene end was trimmed by 4 bases and the J gene end by 5 bases; junction bases not matched to a gene: 15. CDR3 protein: CASSVRAGGPLGDEQYF. Written as DNA, the CDR3 is TGCGCCAGCAGTGTAAGAGCGGGAGGCCCACTCGGGGACGAGCAGTACTTC.

V and J are TRBV6-5 and TRBJ1-1; D remains ambiguous. Germline V gives CDR1 MNHEY, CDR2 SVGAGI. V was trimmed by 7 bases and J by 0 bases, leaving 9 bases between them. There are 13 residues in the CDR3. The CDR3 here is CASTGDLNTEAFF. CDR3 sequence (DNA): TGTGCCAGCACGGGTGACCTGAACACTGAAGCTTTCTTT.

This chain joins TRBV30 and TRBJ2-1; the D gene is possibly TRBD1 (5 bases). Per the germline V gene, CDR1 is GTSNPN and CDR2 is SVGIG (reference sequence). The ends were cut back, 5 bases at V and 7 bases at J, with 9 bases in the middle. The CDR3 contains 11 residues. CDR3 in DNA: TGTGCCTGGCAGACAGCTAATGAGCAGTTCTTC. It encodes CAWQTANEQFF. Using reference TRBV30 and TRBJ2-1 for the parts outside the CDR3, the full variable domain is SQTIHQWPATLVQPVGSPLSLECTVEGTSNPNLYWYRQAAGRGLQLLFYSVGIGQISSEVPQNLSASRPQDRQFILSSKKLLLSDSGFYLCAWQTANEQFFGPGTRLTVL.

The rearrangement joins TRBV6-5 to TRBJ1-3, with 8 bases aligning to TRBD1. The CDR3 covers 12 residues. V lost 7 bases and J lost 6; bases outside the gene matches: 2. CDR1 is MNHEY, CDR2 SVGAGI, per germline. The DNA of the CDR3 is TGTGCCAGCACAGGGGGCCCAAACACCATATATTTT. Translated, it gives CASTGGPNTIYF.